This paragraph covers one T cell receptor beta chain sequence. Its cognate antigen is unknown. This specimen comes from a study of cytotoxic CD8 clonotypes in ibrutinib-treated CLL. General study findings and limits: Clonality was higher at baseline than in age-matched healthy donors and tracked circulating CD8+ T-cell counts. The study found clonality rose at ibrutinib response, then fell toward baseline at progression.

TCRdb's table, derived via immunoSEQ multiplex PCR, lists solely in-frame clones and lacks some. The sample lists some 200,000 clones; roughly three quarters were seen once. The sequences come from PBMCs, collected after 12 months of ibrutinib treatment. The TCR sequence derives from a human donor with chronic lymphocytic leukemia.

The CDR3 sequence: CASSSGLTYEQYF. For the CDR3, the DNA is TGCGCCAGCAGCTCCGGGCTCACCTACGAGCAGTACTTC. The chain couples TRBV5-1 to TRBJ2-7, with D uncertain. The germline gives CDR1 SGHRS, CDR2 YFSETQ. V lost 3 bases and J 2 bases, leaving 9 bases between the germline ends. The CDR3 spans 13 residues. Complete variable domain (other parts from reference TRBV5-1 and TRBJ2-7): KAGVTQTPRYLIKTRGQQVTLSCSPISGHRSVSWYQQTPGQGLQFLFEYFSETQRNKGNFPGRFSGRQFSNSRSEMNVSTLELGDSALYLCASSSGLTYEQYFGPGTRLTVT.